This T cell receptor (beta chain) was captured in a study of tumor and adjacent non-tumor tissue in lung cancer. Per germline, CDR1 SQVTM and CDR2 ANQGSEA. The CDR3 sequence is 15 residues long. Three rounds of nested PCR, following a modified ARM-PCR protocol, produced the TCRbeta library. TCRdb re-analysed the multiplex PCR reads in MiXCR, keeping a single row per CDR3 protein. The data hold 75,000 to 95,000 distinct CDR3 sequences, with about 70% observed a single time. This sample's RNA came from whole unsorted tissue. As to this clonotype: One junction end does not reproduce the germline sequence, and a read error may be involved.

This TCR was sampled from a man in his 60s with non-small cell lung cancer. The chain employs TRBV29-1 and TRBJ2-3; 8 bases agree with TRBD2. Source material: lung tumor tissue. The CDR3 reads CSVGSGGLNTDTQYF. In DNA form, the CDR3 reads TGTAGCGTTGGTTCGGGGGGGCTTAACACAGATACGCAGTATTTT.